The source of this T cell receptor beta chain is a study of cytomegalovirus exposure and HLA in healthy donors. Using immunoSEQ multiplex PCR, the repertoire was profiled, and TCRdb retains in-frame clones only, with some absent. The data hold hundreds of thousands of clones, with roughly 89% observed a single time. This TCR was sampled from a man younger than 35 in good health and CMV-seronegative. The sequencing sample was made of PBMCs.

The CDR3 sequence is CASSPRGGVARTDTQYF. CDR3 bases: TGTGCCAGCAGTCCACGAGGGGGGGTGGCTCGCACAGATACGCAGTATTTT. The chain uses TRBV27 and TRBJ2-3; possible D gene TRBD2, 7 bases. V was cut by 5 bases and J by 1 base, with 19 bases left in between. There are 17 residues in the CDR3. Germline values: CDR1 MNHEY, CDR2 SMNVEV (reference sequence).